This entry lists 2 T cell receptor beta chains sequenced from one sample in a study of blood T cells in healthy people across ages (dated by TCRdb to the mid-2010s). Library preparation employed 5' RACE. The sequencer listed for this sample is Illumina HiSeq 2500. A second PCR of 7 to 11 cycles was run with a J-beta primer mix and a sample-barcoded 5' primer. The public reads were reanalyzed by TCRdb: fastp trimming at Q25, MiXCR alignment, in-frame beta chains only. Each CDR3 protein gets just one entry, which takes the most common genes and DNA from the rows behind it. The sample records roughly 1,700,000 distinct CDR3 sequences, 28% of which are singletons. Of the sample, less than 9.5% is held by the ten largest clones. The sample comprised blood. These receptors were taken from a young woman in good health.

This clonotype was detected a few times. CDR3 sequence (DNA): TGTGCCAGCAGTCCGACGGGGACAGGAATTCAGCCCCAGCATTTT. Encoded protein: CASSPTGTGIQPQHF. The chain links TRBV12-3 or TRBV12-4 to TRBJ1-5; 8 positions match TRBD1. V was pared by 5 bases and J by 6 bases, with 9 bases of the junction left unmatched. This CDR3 spans 15 amino acids.

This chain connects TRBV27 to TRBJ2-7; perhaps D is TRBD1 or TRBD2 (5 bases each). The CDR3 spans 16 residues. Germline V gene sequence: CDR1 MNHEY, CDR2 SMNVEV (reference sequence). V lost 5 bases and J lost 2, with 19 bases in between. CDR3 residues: CASSNSPRDATYEQYF. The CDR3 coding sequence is TGTGCCAGCAGTAATTCCCCTCGGGACGCCACCTACGAGCAGTACTTC.